Listed below are T cell receptor beta chains from one sample, sequenced in a study of blood T cell repertoires in COVID-19. Repertoires were generated with immunoSEQ multiplex PCR, while TCRdb's copy carries only in-frame clones and drops some. The table has more than 110,000 clones, about 70% seen once. The sequenced sample was peripheral blood. The source of these receptors is a man older than 75 with acute or convalescent COVID-19. The CDR3 runs from the conserved cysteine through the conserved F or W. A D gene is named only where the DNA matches it firmly. Clone size is not always given. Where it is, it says once, few, many or a class for expanded clones.

clone size | J gene | D gene | V gene | CDR3 DNA | CDR3 protein
. | TRBJ1-1 | . | TRBV6-1 | TGTGCCAGCAGTGAATCCTCTGAAGCTTTCTTT | CASSESSEAFF
. | TRBJ2-3 | . | TRBV19 | TGTGCCAGTAGTAATCCAGGAAACACAGATACGCAGTATTTT | CASSNPGNTDTQYF
few | TRBJ1-2 | TRBD1 | TRBV6-6 | TGTGCCAGCTCCTTACTCGGGACAGGGTTTAACTATGGCTACACCTTC | CASSLLGTGFNYGYTF
. | TRBJ1-1 | . | TRBV10-3 | TGTGCCATCAGCCTGGACAGCAACACTGAAGCTTTCTTT | CAISLDSNTEAFF
. | TRBJ2-7 | . | TRBV5-1 | TGCGCCAGCAGCCCCGGACAGATCCTAGACTACGAGCAGTACTTC | CASSPGQILDYEQYF
. | TRBJ1-3 | . | TRBV5-1 | TGCGCCAGCAGCGTCGGACCGGGGACTGGAAACACCATATATTTT | CASSVGPGTGNTIYF
few | TRBJ2-2 | . | TRBV2 | TGTGCCAGCAGTGGAGAAAGCGCGAACACCGGGGAGCTGTTTTTT | CASSGESANTGELFF
few | TRBJ1-5 | TRBD1 | TRBV6-5 | TGTGCCAGCAGTCCAGACAGGGACAATCAGCCCCAGCATTTT | CASSPDRDNQPQHF
. | TRBJ2-7 | . | TRBV5-6 | TGTGCCAGCGCGCGAGAACAGCCCTACGAGCAGTACTTC | CASAREQPYEQYF
. | TRBJ1-1 | . | TRBV6-5 | TGTGCCAGCGGGGTCACAGGGATTGGCACTGAAGCTTTCTTT | CASGVTGIGTEAFF
. | TRBJ2-7 | TRBD2 | TRBV10-3 | TGTGCCATCAGTGAAGGACTAGCGGACTTATCCTACGAGCAGTACTTC | CAISEGLADLSYEQYF
once | TRBJ1-5 | . | TRBV7-9 | TGTGCCAGCAGTCTCGAGGGCCCTCAGCCCCAGCATTTT | CASSLEGPQPQHF
. | TRBJ2-5 | . | TRBV19 | TGTGCCAGTAACACCGGGGATTTGGAGACCCAGTACTTC | CASNTGDLETQYF
. | TRBJ2-3 | . | TRBV7-3 | TGTGCCAGCAGCTTAAGGGCATTTACAAGCACAGATACGCAGTATTTT | CASSLRAFTSTDTQYF
. | TRBJ1-6 | . | TRBV7-9 | TGTGCCAGCCGCAGCTCCTATAATTCACCCCTCCACTTT | CASRSSYNSPLHF
. | TRBJ1-6 | TRBD1 | TRBV6-5 | TGTGCCAGCAAAGGCCAGGACAGGGGGCATTCACCCCTCCACTTT | CASKGQDRGHSPLHF
. | TRBJ2-1 | . | TRBV5-5 | TGTGCCAGCAGCAATTGGGGGACAGAGCAGTTCTTC | CASSNWGTEQFF
. | TRBJ1-2 | . | TRBV2 | TGTGCCAGCAGTCAAGAACTTTTGACAGTCTCTAACTATGGCTACACCTTC | CASSQELLTVSNYGYTF
. | TRBJ2-5 | . | TRBV11-2 | TGTGCCAGCAGCCCCCAAGGAGTCCAAGAGACCCAGTACTTC | CASSPQGVQETQYF
few | TRBJ1-3 | . | TRBV7-7 | TGTGCCAGCAGCCCGGGAGGGAGGGGAAACACCATATATTTT | CASSPGGRGNTIYF
. | TRBJ1-4 | TRBD1 | TRBV5-1 | TGCGCCAGCGGACCGGGACAGGGTAATGAAAAACTGTTTTTT | CASGPGQGNEKLFF
. | TRBJ2-1 | TRBD1 | TRBV2 | TGTGCCAGCACCCGGGACAGGGGGGACGATGAGCAGTTCTTC | CASTRDRGDDEQFF
. | TRBJ1-2 | TRBD1 | TRBV25-1 | TGTGCCAGCAGTGGCCGAAAGACAGGGGGATATGGCTACACCTTC | CASSGRKTGGYGYTF
. | TRBJ1-6 | . | TRBV9 | TGTGCCAGCAGCGTAGCTCCAGACTCGAGGAGTTCACCCCTCCACTTT | CASSVAPDSRSSPLHF
. | TRBJ1-2 | . | TRBV7-3 | TGTGCCAGCAGCTTAACCGCGCGGGGAGGCTACACCTTC | CASSLTARGGYTF
. | TRBJ1-2 | TRBD1 | TRBV7-2 | TGTGCCAGCAGGCGAGGGCAGACAGGGACCTATGGCTACACCTTC | CASRRGQTGTYGYTF
. | TRBJ1-5 | . | TRBV11-2 | TGTGCCAGCAGCTTTCAGGGGAATCAGCCCCAGCATTTT | CASSFQGNQPQHF
. | TRBJ2-1 | . | TRBV5-4 | TGTGCCAGCAGCCAAGCGGCGGGGACCTACAATGAGCAGTTCTTC | CASSQAAGTYNEQFF
. | TRBJ2-7 | TRBD2 | TRBV28 | TGTGCCAGCAGAGGGACTAGCGGGGGTGTAGAGCAGTACTTC | CASRGTSGGVEQYF
. | TRBJ1-2 | TRBD1 | TRBV7-6 | TGTGCCAGCAGCCTAACGGGACAGGGGTTAAGCGGCTACACCTTC | CASSLTGQGLSGYTF
. | TRBJ1-2 | . | TRBV24-1 | TGTGCCACCAGTGACCCAGGGGAAGCCTACACCTTC | CATSDPGEAYTF
. | TRBJ2-7 | TRBD1 | TRBV3-1/TRBV3-2 | TGTGCCAGCAGCCGGTTAGACAGGGCTTTCGAGCAGTACTTC | CASSRLDRAFEQYF
many | TRBJ1-6 | . | TRBV6-6 | TGTGCCAGCAGAGGAGGGAGTTCACCCCTCCACTTT | CASRGGSSPLHF
few | TRBJ2-1 | TRBD2 | TRBV28 | TGTGCCAGCAGTCCAAGGGTGCTAGCGGGGGCTTACAATGAGCAGTTCTTC | CASSPRVLAGAYNEQFF
. | TRBJ2-6 | . | TRBV28 | TGTGCCAGCAGAACGCCAGGGGAAGCTGGGGCCAACGTCCTGACTTTC | CASRTPGEAGANVLTF
once | TRBJ1-2 | TRBD1 | TRBV5-1 | TGCGCCAGCAGCCAGGGGGGAGGCCAAACCTATGGCTACACCTTC | CASSQGGGQTYGYTF
. | TRBJ2-7 | TRBD1 | TRBV10-3 | TGTGCCATCAGTCCTACTCCGGGACAGGGCTCTACCTACGAGCAGTACTTC | CAISPTPGQGSTYEQYF
. | TRBJ2-7 | . | TRBV19 | TGTGCCAGTGGCCGAAGCGGGCGCTACGAGCAGTACTTC | CASGRSGRYEQYF
. | TRBJ1-5 | TRBD1 | TRBV2 | TGTGCCAGCAGCCCTTGGACAGGGGGTAATCAGCCCCAGCATTTT | CASSPWTGGNQPQHF
few | TRBJ1-1 | . | TRBV18 | TGTGCCAGCTCACTCGGGAAGGCAGAGAACACTGAAGCTTTCTTT | CASSLGKAENTEAFF
. | TRBJ2-7 | . | TRBV7-9 | TGTGCCAGCAGCTTGGACTTCTACGAGCAGTACTTC | CASSLDFYEQYF
. | TRBJ2-7 | . | TRBV7-8 | TGTGCCAGCAGCTTAATCGAAGCAGGGACCTACGAGCAGTACTTC | CASSLIEAGTYEQYF
. | TRBJ2-7 | TRBD2 | TRBV5-4 | TGTGCCAGCAGCTTGAGGCTCGGGGGGAGCTCCTACGAGCAGTACTTC | CASSLRLGGSSYEQYF
. | TRBJ1-2 | TRBD1 | TRBV27 | TGTGCCAGCAGTACAGGGGTGGACTATGGCTACACCTTC | CASSTGVDYGYTF
. | TRBJ2-7 | TRBD1 | TRBV9 | TGTGCCAGCAGCGACGGGTCCCCAGGACAGGGGCCGGGCGAGCAGTACTTC | CASSDGSPGQGPGEQYF
once | TRBJ1-4 | . | TRBV2 | TGTGCCAGCAGGGGGATTTCGGGGGAAAAACTGTTTTTT | CASRGISGEKLFF
few | TRBJ2-2 | TRBD1 | TRBV19 | TGTGCCAGTAGTATAGCCCCCAGGGGGCGAACGAACACCGGGGAGCTGTTTTTT | CASSIAPRGRTNTGELFF